This TCR beta chain was captured in a study of OX40 agonist ivuxolimab in advanced cancers. A note on the overall study: The costimulatory receptor OX40 (CD134) was targeted by ivuxolimab, a fully human IgG2 agonistic monoclonal antibody. The point of sequencing TCRbeta in the periphery was to test whether ivuxolimab changed TCR sequence diversity and drove clonal T-cell expansion. The dose-escalation cohort was approximately 83% male with a mean age of around 62 years, ranging from roughly 20 to 80. Intravenous ivuxolimab was administered to patients every 2 weeks at six dose levels: 0.01, 0.1, 0.3, 1.5, 3 and 10 mg/kg. Among the approximately 54 dose-escalation patients, 19 had hepatocellular carcinoma, 15 or so melanoma, 9 renal cell carcinoma and 9 head and neck cancer. Prior anti-PD-1, anti-PD-L1 or anti-CTLA-4 therapy was permitted, and checkpoint inhibitors had been received by 40% to 50% of dose-escalation patients. Partial responses occurred in three dose-escalation patients, of whom one had hepatocellular carcinoma and two had cutaneous melanoma. The paper describes the monotherapy dose-escalation part (N of about 52 patients) of the phase I trial of ivuxolimab.

On this clone: The clone's antigen remains unknown. The record has no base qualities; no much larger clone is one base away.

Genomic DNA was extracted from sorted cells for sequencing of the TCRbeta CDR3 region. TCRbeta CDR3 regions were sequenced using the immunoSEQ Assay. This immuneACCESS table, as held by TCRdb, lists in-frame sequences with V and J called but not all clones. Of the missing ones, under half trace to an unresolved V gene in checked studies; the others have no known cause. This sample holds nearly 80,000 clones; less than 95% were observed only once. Over 8.5% of the sample is taken by the ten largest. Patients with a history of autoimmune disease or receiving systemic immunosuppression were excluded from the trial. Peripheral blood for TCR sequencing was collected from all dose cohorts at baseline, on cycle 4 day 1, and on cycle 7 day 1. Samples were obtained from an open-label, multicenter, first-in-human phase I dose-escalation trial of ivuxolimab. Adults with locally advanced or metastatic melanoma, renal cell carcinoma, hepatocellular carcinoma or head and neck squamous cell carcinoma were enrolled in the trial. CD4+ and CD8+ T cells were sorted separately from peripheral blood before TCR sequencing.

General findings and caveats noted by the study authors: In partial responders in the 0.1-3.0 mg/kg groups, normalized peripheral clonal expansion was found to be among the lowest, especially among CD8+ T cells. Low levels of normalized T-cell clonal expansion were also shown by some nonresponding patients. Which antigens the clonally expanded peripheral T cells were specific for was not determined. At doses of 0.1 to 3.0 mg/kg, clonal expansion of both CD4+ and CD8+ blood T cells was observed from baseline to week 6. After ivuxolimab, expanded clones were on average more numerous among CD8+ T cells than among CD4+ T cells.

The CDR3 numbers 15 residues from cysteine through phenylalanine. This entry keeps only the CDR3 DNA: 45 bases, framed from base 1. The V end gives up 4 bases and the J end 8 bases, leaving 11 bases in the junction not matched to a gene. CDR1 and CDR2 (SGHNT, YYREEE) derive from the germline V gene (reference sequence). This TCR was sampled from an adult with an advanced solid tumor such as melanoma, head and neck, liver or kidney cancer. Material: CD4+ or CD8+ T cells sorted from blood, obtained in a trial of the OX40 agonist ivuxolimab. This receptor chain uses TRBV5-4 and TRBJ1-2; 10 central nucleotides agree with TRBD1. The base sequence is TGTGCCAGCAGCAGGGGACAGGGGCTCCCGGGGGGCTACACCTTC. This sequence encodes CASSRGQGLPGGYTF.